This T cell receptor beta chain was profiled in a study of siplizumab effects on memory and regulatory T cells. General observations from the study: Suppression by proliferating Tregs derived from siplizumab cultures was not verified. Only a minor fraction of alloreactive clones mapped to unstimulated subsets.

Using immunoSEQ multiplex PCR, the repertoire was profiled, and TCRdb retains in-frame clones only, with some absent. The profile covers roughly 92,000 clones, with around 94% appearing a single time and approximately 1.2% taken by the ten largest. On this clone: Its antigen is not known.

Sequenced: non-Treg CD4+ T cells sorted from blood. The receptor was isolated from a human donor in good health.

The CDR3 coding sequence is TGTGCCAGCGCCGAAACGTATCAGCCCCAGCATTTT. Translation: CASAETYQPQHF. This rearrangement joins TRBV28 to TRBJ1-5; D call uncertain. Germline V gives CDR1 MDHEN, CDR2 SYDVKM. CDR3 length equals 12 residues. Trimming stripped 8 bases from V and 5 bases from J, with 10 bases between.